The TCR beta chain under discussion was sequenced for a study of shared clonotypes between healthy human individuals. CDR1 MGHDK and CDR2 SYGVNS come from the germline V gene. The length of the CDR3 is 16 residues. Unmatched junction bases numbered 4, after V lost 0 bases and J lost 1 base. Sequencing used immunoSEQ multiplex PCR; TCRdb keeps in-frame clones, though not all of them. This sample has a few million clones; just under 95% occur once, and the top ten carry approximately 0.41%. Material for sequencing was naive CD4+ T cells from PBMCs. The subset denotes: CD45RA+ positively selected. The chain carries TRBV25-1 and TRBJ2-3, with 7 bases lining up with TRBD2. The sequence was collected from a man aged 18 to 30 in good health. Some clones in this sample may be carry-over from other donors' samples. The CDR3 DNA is TGTGCCAGCAGTGAATATAAAGCGGGGCGCACAGATACGCAGTATTTT. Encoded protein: CASSEYKAGRTDTQYF.